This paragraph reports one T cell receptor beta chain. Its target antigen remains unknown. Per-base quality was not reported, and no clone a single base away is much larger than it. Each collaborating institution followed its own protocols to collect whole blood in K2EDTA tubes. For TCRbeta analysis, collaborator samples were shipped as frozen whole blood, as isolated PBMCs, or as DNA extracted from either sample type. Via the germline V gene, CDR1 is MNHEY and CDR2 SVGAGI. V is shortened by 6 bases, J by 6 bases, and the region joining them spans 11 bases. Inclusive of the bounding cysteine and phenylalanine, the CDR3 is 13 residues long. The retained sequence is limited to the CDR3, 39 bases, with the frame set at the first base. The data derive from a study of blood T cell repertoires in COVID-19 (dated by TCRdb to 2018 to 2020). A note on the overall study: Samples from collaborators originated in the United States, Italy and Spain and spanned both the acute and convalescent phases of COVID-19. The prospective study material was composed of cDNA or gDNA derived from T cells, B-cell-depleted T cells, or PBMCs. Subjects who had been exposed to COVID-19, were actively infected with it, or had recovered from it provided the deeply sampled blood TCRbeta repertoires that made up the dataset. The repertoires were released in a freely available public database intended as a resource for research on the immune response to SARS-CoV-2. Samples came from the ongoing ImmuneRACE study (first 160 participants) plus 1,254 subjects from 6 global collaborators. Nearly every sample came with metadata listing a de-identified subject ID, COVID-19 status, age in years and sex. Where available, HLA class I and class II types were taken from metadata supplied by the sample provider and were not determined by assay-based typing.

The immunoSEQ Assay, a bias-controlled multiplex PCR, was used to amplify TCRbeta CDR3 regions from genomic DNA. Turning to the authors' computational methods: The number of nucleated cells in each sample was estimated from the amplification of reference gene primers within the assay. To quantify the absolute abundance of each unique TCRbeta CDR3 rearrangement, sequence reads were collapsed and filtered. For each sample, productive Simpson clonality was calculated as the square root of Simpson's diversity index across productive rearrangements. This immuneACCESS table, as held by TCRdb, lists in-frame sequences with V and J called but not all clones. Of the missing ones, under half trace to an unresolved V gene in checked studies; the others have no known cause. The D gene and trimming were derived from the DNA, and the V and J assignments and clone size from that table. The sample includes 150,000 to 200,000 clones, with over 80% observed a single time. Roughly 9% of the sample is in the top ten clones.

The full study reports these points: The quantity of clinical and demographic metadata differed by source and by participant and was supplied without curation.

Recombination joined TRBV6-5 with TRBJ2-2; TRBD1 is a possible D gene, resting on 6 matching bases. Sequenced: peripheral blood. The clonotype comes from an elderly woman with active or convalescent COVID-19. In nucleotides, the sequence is TGTGCCAGCAGCCAACAGGGTGCCGGGGAGCTGTTTTTT. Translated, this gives CASSQQGAGELFF.